These 20 T cell receptor beta chains originate from one sample sequenced in a study of technical replicates of blood from a few donors. Libraries were prepared by immunoSEQ multiplex PCR; TCRdb keeps only in-frame clonotypes and omits some of them. The sample lists about 66,000 clones, roughly 92% occurring once. Specimen: T cells isolated from PBMCs. Every receptor here comes from a human donor in good health.

This chain uses TRBV19 with TRBJ2-3; D possibly corresponds to TRBD2 (5 bases). V was clipped by 5 bases and J by 2 bases, with 11 bases between them. Germline lookup yields CDR1 LNHDA and CDR2 SQIVND (reference sequence). The CDR3 is made up of 14 amino acids. The CDR3 is CASSVGIFTDTQYF. The CDR3 coding sequence is TGTGCCAGTAGTGTCGGGATTTTCACAGATACGCAGTATTTT.

The chain links TRBV4-3 to TRBJ2-2; TRBD1 matches 7 bases. The CDR3 spans 17 residues. With 4 bases clipped from V and 5 bases from J, the junction kept 13 bases outside the gene matches. Germline V gene data show CDR1 as LGHNA and CDR2 as YSLEER. CDR3: CASSLGLRDRPTGELFF. CDR3 bases: TGCGCCAGCAGCCTAGGCTTACGGGACAGACCAACCGGGGAGCTGTTTTTT.

The J gene is TRBJ2-1, the V gene TRBV5-1; 7 bases match TRBD2. Trimming removed 0 bases from V and 6 bases from J; junction bases left unmatched: 9. Germline V gene data show CDR1 as SGHRS and CDR2 as YFSETQ. The CDR3 totals 16 residues. DNA for the CDR3: TGCGCCAGCAGCTTGGATTGGCGGGAGTTGAGCAATGAGCAGTTCTTC. Translating it yields CASSLDWRELSNEQFF.

The CDR3, as DNA: TGTGCCAGCATGGGAGCCCCAAGCAGCACAGATACGCAGTATTTT. It specifies CASMGAPSSTDTQYF. This chain connects TRBV2 to TRBJ2-3, with a tentative D call TRBD2 (5 bases). Trimming stripped 7 bases from V and 0 bases from J, with 14 bases between. There are 15 residues in the CDR3. CDR1 SNHLY and CDR2 FYNNEI come from the germline V gene.

The chain joins TRBV14 to TRBJ1-3; D uncertain. V dropped 3 bases and J dropped 0 bases, with 6 bases sitting between them. The CDR3 has 14 residues. CDR1 is SGHDN, CDR2 FVKESK, per germline. The CDR3 sequence: CASSHLASGNTIYF. CDR3 nucleotide sequence: TGTGCCAGCAGCCACCTAGCCTCTGGAAACACCATATATTTT.

The chain joins TRBV11-3 to TRBJ2-7, with TRBD2 matching 11 bases. After removal of 1 base from V and 2 bases from J, the junction contained 1 base not matched to a gene. There are 15 residues in the CDR3. The V gene's germline CDR1 is SGHNT and CDR2 YENEEA. The CDR3 is CASSLGTSGPYEQYF. For the CDR3, the DNA is TGTGCCAGCAGCTTAGGGACTAGCGGGCCCTACGAGCAGTACTTC.

V usage is TRBV19 and J usage is TRBJ2-6; D possibly corresponds to TRBD1 (5 bases). The CDR3 runs 18 residues. Trimming shortened V by 3 bases and J by 1 base, and 16 bases separated the two germline ends. Germline CDR1 is LNHDA and CDR2 is SQIVND (reference sequence). This CDR3 reads CASSMRFDSFSGANVLTF. As DNA, the CDR3 is TGTGCCAGTAGTATGCGGTTCGACAGTTTTTCTGGGGCCAACGTCCTGACTTTC. Combining the CDR3 with reference TRBV19 and TRBJ2-6 gives the whole variable domain DGGITQSPKYLFRKEGQNVTLSCEQNLNHDAMYWYRQDPGQGLRLIYYSQIVNDFQKGDIAEGYSVSREKKESFPLTVTSAQKNPTAFYLCASSMRFDSFSGANVLTFGAGSRLTVL.

V is TRBV10-3 and J is TRBJ2-7; the match to TRBD1 covers 8 bases. Unmatched junction bases numbered 0, after V lost 2 bases and J lost 3 bases. CDR3 size: 13 residues. From germline, CDR1 is ENHRY and CDR2 SYGVKD. The CDR3 spells CAISEDRGYEQYF. The CDR3 DNA reads as TGTGCCATCAGTGAGGACAGGGGCTACGAGCAGTACTTC.

In DNA, the CDR3 is TGTGCCAGCAGCGTATTCTTAGCCTCCACAGATACGCAGTATTTT. Encoded protein: CASSVFLASTDTQYF. The V gene is TRBV9, the J gene TRBJ2-3; no reliable D call. The V end was cut by 1 base, the J end by 2 bases, with 11 bases between. The CDR3 is 15 amino acids. The germline gives CDR1 SGDLS, CDR2 YYNGEE. The variable domain in full, completed from reference TRBV9 and TRBJ2-3, reads DSGVTQTPKHLITATGQRVTLRCSPRSGDLSVYWYQQSLDQGLQFLIQYYNGEERAKGNILERFSAQQFPDLHSELNLSSLELGDSALYFCASSVFLASTDTQYFGPGTRLTVL.

The J gene is TRBJ2-3, the V gene TRBV27, with D possibly matching TRBD2 (5 bases). CDR1 is MNHEY, CDR2 SMNVEV, per germline (reference sequence). The germline V and J ends were trimmed by 5 bases and 5 bases, with 14 bases remaining between them. This CDR3 is 14 amino acids long. The CDR3 nucleotides read TGTGCCAGCAGTCCAGGAGGAGGTCAAGATACGCAGTATTTT. This translates into CASSPGGGQDTQYF.

The V gene is TRBV5-1, the J gene TRBJ2-1, with 9 bases identical to TRBD2. From germline, CDR1 is SGHRS and CDR2 YFSETQ. CDR3 size: 16 residues. J was trimmed by 4 bases and V by 1 base; bases with no gene match: 6. CDR3 DNA sequence: TGCGCCAGCAGCTTGTTATCGAGCGGGGGGTACAATGAGCAGTTCTTC. As protein: CASSLLSSGGYNEQFF.

This chain links TRBV15 with TRBJ2-7, with 7 bases aligning to TRBD1. V was clipped by 0 bases and J by 3 bases; unmatched bases: 2. This CDR3 region has 14 residues. Germline CDR1 is LNHNV and CDR2 is YYDKDF (reference sequence). CDR3 in amino acids: CATSRETGIYEQYF. In DNA, the CDR3 is TGTGCCACCAGCAGAGAGACAGGGATCTACGAGCAGTACTTC.

This sequence joins TRBV7-9 and TRBJ1-1; no clear D gene. This CDR3 contains 14 residues. Germline loops: CDR1 SEHNR, CDR2 FQNEAQ (reference sequence). The germline V and J ends were trimmed by 1 base and 7 bases, with 13 bases remaining between them. Here the CDR3 DNA reads TGTGCCAGCAGCTTAGGGGAGACGGCGGATGAAGCTTTCTTT. It is translated as CASSLGETADEAFF.

The chain carries TRBV27 and TRBJ1-5; D might be TRBD1 (6 bases). The CDR3 is made up of 13 amino acids. The V gene's germline CDR1 is MNHEY and CDR2 SMNVEV (reference sequence). V shed 9 bases and J shed 6 bases, with 15 bases lying between them. CDR3 region: CASNGQSGQPQHF. Here the CDR3 DNA reads TGTGCCAGTAATGGACAGAGCGGTCAGCCCCAGCATTTT.

The rearrangement uses TRBV5-1 and TRBJ2-3, with TRBD1 matching 8 bases. The CDR3 sequence is 14 residues long. Losses at the gene ends were 5 bases for V and 7 bases for J; bases not matched to a gene: 9. Germline CDR1 reads SGHRS; CDR2 reads YFSETQ. Here the CDR3 DNA reads TGCGCCAGCAGTTCCGGCCGGGACAGGAATACGCAGTATTTT. Protein product: CASSSGRDRNTQYF.

J is TRBJ1-4 and V is TRBV10-3; TRBD1 might be the D (6 bases). Between the trimmed V and J ends, which lost 10 bases and 7 bases, there was a span of 13 bases. CDR3 length equals 12 residues. Germline assignment: CDR1 ENHRY and CDR2 SYGVKD. CDR3 DNA: TGTGCCACTAGTCAAGGGGGTGAAAAACTGTTTTTT. The encoded protein is CATSQGGEKLFF.

J is TRBJ2-7 and V is TRBV4-1; 12 nucleotides agree with TRBD2. The CDR3 length is 14 residues. V lost 5 bases, J lost 2 bases, and 1 base stayed unmatched. The germline CDR1 and CDR2 sequences are MGHRA and YSYEKL. For the CDR3, the DNA is TGCGCCAGCAGCTCTAGCGGGAGGGCCTACGAGCAGTACTTC. Protein: CASSSSGRAYEQYF.

The V and J genes are TRBV11-3 and TRBJ1-1; TRBD1 matches 9 bases. Losses at the gene ends were 4 bases for V and 4 bases for J; bases not matched to a gene: 1. Germline V CDR1 and CDR2: SGHNT, YENEEA. This CDR3 comprises 13 residues. The CDR3 bases are TGTGCCAGCAGCTCGGACAGGGGCACTGAAGCTTTCTTT. This sequence encodes CASSSDRGTEAFF.

The rearrangement joins TRBV28 to TRBJ1-1; D is perhaps TRBD1 (5 bases). CDR3 size: 13 residues. V was pared by 5 bases and J by 11 bases, with 18 bases between. The germline gives CDR1 MDHEN, CDR2 SYDVKM. The CDR3 here is CASSPTGTPGAFF. CDR3 DNA: TGTGCCAGCAGTCCGACGGGTACTCCAGGGGCTTTCTTT.

The rearrangement uses TRBV4-1 and TRBJ2-5, with 14 bases identical to TRBD2. Germline trimming cut 3 bases from V and 5 bases from J; bases unmatched to any gene: 11. The CDR3 is made up of 18 amino acids. Germline CDR1 is MGHRA and CDR2 is YSYEKL. The CDR3 region is CASSHVTSGRANFETQYF. The CDR3 nucleotides read TGCGCCAGCAGCCATGTGACTAGCGGGAGGGCCAATTTCGAGACCCAGTACTTC.